This record concerns one T cell receptor beta chain sequence. Its matching antigen is unknown. The sample comes from a study of vaccination effects on CD4 cells after COVID-19. The assay was immunoSEQ multiplex PCR, and TCRdb's table has in-frame clones only and misses some. This sample has roughly 70,000 clones, with around three quarters found just once. Viral peptide pool expansion of antigen-specific CD4+ T cells preceded sequencing in the ViraFEST assay. Culture proceeded for nine to eleven days, and CD4+ T cells were then isolated. Every participant took two doses of the BNT162b2 or mRNA-1273 vaccine. The CDR3 consists of 13 residues. V was trimmed by 3 bases and J by 2 bases, leaving 2 bases between them.

The sample here was CD4+ T cells from PBMCs cultured with HCoV-OC43 spike peptides, taken after COVID-19 vaccination. Stated subset: HCoV-OC43 spike overlapping peptide pool stimulation. This chain links TRBV12-3 or TRBV12-4 with TRBJ2-6; no clear D. This clonotype was obtained from a human donor who received a COVID-19 vaccine. The CDR3 region has the DNA TGTGCCAGCAGTTTGGCTGGGGCCAACGTCCTGACTTTC. Its translation is CASSLAGANVLTF.